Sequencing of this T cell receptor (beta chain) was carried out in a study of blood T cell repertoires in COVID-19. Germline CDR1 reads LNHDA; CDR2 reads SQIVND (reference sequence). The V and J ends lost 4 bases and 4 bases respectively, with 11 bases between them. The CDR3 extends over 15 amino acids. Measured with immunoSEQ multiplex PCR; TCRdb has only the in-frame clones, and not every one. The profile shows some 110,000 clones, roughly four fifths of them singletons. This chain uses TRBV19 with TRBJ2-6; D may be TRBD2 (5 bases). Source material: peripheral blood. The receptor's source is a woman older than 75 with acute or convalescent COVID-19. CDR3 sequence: CASSRGFSGANVLTF. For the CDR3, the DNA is TGTGCCAGTAGTAGAGGGTTTTCCGGGGCCAACGTCCTGACTTTC.